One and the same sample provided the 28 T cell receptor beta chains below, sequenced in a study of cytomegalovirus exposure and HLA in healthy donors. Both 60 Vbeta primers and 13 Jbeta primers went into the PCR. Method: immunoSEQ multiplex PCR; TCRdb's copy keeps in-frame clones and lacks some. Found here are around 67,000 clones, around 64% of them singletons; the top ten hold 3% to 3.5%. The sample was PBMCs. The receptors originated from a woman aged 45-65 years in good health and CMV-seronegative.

The CDR3 loop is CASSPQGANYGYTF. As DNA, the CDR3 is TGCGCCAGCAGCCCACAGGGGGCTAACTATGGCTACACCTTC. The chain links TRBV5-1 to TRBJ1-2; 8 nucleotides line up with TRBD1. CDR1 SGHRS and CDR2 YFSETQ come from the germline V gene. Trimming at V came to 4 bases and at J to 0 bases, leaving 2 bases not matched to a gene. The CDR3 totals 14 residues.

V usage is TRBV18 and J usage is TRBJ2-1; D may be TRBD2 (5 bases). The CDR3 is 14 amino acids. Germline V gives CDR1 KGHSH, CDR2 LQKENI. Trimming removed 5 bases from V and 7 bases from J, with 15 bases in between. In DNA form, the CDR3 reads TGTGCCAGCTCAACCGGGATAGACACGAATGAGCAGTTCTTC. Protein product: CASSTGIDTNEQFF.

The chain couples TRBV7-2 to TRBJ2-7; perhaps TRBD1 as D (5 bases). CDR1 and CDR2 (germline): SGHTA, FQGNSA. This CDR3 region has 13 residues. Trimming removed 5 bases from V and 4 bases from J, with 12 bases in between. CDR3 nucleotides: TGTGCCAGCAGCCGAGACAGACCTTACGAGCAGTACTTC. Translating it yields CASSRDRPYEQYF.

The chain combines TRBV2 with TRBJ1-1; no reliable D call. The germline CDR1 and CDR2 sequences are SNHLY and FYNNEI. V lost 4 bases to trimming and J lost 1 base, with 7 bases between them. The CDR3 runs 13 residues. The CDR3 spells CASSVQKNTEAFF. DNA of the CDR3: TGTGCCAGCAGTGTCCAGAAGAACACTGAAGCTTTCTTT.

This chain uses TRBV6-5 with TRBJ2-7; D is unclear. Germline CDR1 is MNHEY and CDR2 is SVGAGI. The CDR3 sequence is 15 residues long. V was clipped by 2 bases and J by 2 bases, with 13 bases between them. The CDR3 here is CASSYGILGPYEQYF. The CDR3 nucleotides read TGTGCCAGCAGTTACGGAATCCTGGGCCCCTACGAGCAGTACTTC.

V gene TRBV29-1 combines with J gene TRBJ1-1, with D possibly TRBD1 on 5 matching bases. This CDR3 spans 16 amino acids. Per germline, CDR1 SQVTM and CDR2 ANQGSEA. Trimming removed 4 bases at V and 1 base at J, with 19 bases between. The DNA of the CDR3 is TGCAGCGTTGCCTCGCAGGGTCGTAGAGGGAACACTGAAGCTTTCTTT. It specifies CSVASQGRRGNTEAFF.

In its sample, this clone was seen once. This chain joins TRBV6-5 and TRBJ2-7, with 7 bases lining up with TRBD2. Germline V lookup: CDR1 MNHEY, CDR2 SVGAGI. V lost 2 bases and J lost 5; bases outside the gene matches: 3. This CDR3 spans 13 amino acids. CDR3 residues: CASSYGGGNEQYF. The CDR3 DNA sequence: TGTGCCAGCAGTTACGGGGGGGGAAACGAGCAGTACTTC.

CDR3 sequence (DNA): TGTGCCAGCAGCATGACGGGAAACAATGAGCAGTTCTTC. Its protein is CASSMTGNNEQFF. J is TRBJ2-1 and V is TRBV11-3; D may be TRBD2 (5 bases). CDR3 length: 13 residues. Looked up from germline, CDR1 is SGHNT and CDR2 is YENEEA. V was cut by 5 bases and J by 5 bases, with 10 bases left in between. The whole variable domain, filled in from reference TRBV11-3 and TRBJ2-1, reads EAGVVQSPRYKIIEKKQPVAFWCNPISGHNTLYWYLQNLGQGPELLIRYENEEAVDDSQLPKDRFSAERLKGVDSTLKIQPAELGDSAVYLCASSMTGNNEQFFGPGTRLTVL.

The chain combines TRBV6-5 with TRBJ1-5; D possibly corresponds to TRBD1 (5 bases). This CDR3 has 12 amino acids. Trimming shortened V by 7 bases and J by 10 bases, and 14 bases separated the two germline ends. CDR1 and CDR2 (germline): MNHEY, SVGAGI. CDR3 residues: CASTRPGGPQHF. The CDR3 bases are TGTGCCAGCACCCGACCCGGGGGTCCCCAGCATTTT.

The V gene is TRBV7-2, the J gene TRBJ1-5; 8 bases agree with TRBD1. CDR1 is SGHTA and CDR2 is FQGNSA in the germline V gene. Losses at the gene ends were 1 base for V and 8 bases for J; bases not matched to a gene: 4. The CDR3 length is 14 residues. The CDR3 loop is CASSLDWTGKPQHF. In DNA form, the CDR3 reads TGTGCCAGCAGCTTAGACTGGACAGGGAAGCCCCAGCATTTT.

The CDR3 nucleotides read TGTGCCAGTAGTACAGGGGGCTTGGGAAACACCATATATTTT. Translating it yields CASSTGGLGNTIYF. The V and J genes are TRBV19 and TRBJ1-3, with TRBD1 identical over 8 bases. With 4 bases clipped from V and 4 bases from J, the junction kept 3 bases outside the gene matches. This CDR3 contains 14 residues. Germline assignment: CDR1 LNHDA and CDR2 SQIVND (reference sequence).

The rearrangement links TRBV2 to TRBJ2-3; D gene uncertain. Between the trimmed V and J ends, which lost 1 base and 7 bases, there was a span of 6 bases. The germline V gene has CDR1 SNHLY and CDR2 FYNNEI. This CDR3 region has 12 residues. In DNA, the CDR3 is TGTGCCAGCAGTGAAGGGCGGTATACGCAGTATTTT. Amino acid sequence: CASSEGRYTQYF.

The CDR3 is CASSSTDTYEQYF. CDR3 sequence (DNA): TGCGCCAGCAGCTCGACCGACACTTACGAGCAGTACTTC. V gene TRBV5-1 combines with J gene TRBJ2-7; D ambiguous. The CDR3 runs to 13 residues. Trimming removed 3 bases from V and 4 bases from J, with 11 bases in between. Germline loops: CDR1 SGHRS, CDR2 YFSETQ. The full variable domain, rest sourced from reference TRBV5-1 and TRBJ2-7, is KAGVTQTPRYLIKTRGQQVTLSCSPISGHRSVSWYQQTPGQGLQFLFEYFSETQRNKGNFPGRFSGRQFSNSRSEMNVSTLELGDSALYLCASSSTDTYEQYFGPGTRLTVT.

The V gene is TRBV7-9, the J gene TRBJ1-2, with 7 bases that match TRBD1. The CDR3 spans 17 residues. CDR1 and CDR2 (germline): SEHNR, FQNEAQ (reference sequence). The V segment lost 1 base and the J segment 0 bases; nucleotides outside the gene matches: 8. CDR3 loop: CASSLGLDRAANYGYTF. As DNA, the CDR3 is TGTGCCAGCAGCTTAGGACTAGACAGGGCGGCTAACTATGGCTACACCTTC.

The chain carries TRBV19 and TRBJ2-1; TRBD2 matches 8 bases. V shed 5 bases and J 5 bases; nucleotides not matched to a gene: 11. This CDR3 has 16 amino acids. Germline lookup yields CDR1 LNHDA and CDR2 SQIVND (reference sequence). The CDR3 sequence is CASSYRSGAPHNEQFF. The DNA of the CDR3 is TGTGCCAGTAGTTATCGTAGCGGGGCCCCCCACAATGAGCAGTTCTTC.

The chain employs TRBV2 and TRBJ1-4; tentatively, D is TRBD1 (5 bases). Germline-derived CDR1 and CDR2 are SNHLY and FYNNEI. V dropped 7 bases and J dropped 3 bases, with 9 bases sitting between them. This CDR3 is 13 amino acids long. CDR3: CASIRGSNEKLFF. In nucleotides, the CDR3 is TGTGCCAGCATTAGGGGTTCTAATGAAAAACTGTTTTTT. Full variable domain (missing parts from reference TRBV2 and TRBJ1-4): EPEVTQTPSHQVTQMGQEVILRCVPISNHLYFYWYRQILGQKVEFLVSFYNNEISEKSEIFDDQFSVERPDGSNFTLKIRSTKLEDSAMYFCASIRGSNEKLFFGSGTQLSVL.

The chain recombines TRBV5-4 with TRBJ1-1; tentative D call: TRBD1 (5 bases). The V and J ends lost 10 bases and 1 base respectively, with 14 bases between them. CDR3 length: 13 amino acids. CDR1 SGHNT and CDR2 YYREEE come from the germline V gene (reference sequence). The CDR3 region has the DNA TGTGCCGGGGGGACCTCTAGGAACACTGAAGCTTTCTTT. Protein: CAGGTSRNTEAFF.

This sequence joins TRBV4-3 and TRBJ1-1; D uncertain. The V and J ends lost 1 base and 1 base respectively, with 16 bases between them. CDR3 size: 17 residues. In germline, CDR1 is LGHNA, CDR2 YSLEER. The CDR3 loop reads CASSQGVSYRANTEAFF. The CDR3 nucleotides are TGCGCCAGCAGCCAAGGTGTTTCGTACCGAGCGAACACTGAAGCTTTCTTT.

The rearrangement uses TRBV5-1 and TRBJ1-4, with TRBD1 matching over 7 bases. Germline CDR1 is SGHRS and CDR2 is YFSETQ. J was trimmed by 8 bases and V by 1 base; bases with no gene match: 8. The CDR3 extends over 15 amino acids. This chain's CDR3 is CASSLSDRVGEKLFF. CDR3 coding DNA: TGCGCCAGCAGCTTGAGCGACAGGGTGGGCGAAAAACTGTTTTTT.

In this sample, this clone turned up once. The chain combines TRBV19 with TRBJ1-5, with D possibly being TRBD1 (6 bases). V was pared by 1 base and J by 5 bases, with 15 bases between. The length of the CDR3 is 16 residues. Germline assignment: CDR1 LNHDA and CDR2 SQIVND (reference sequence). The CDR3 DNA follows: TGTGCCAGTAGTATAGCGGTGGCAGGGGCAGATCAGCCCCAGCATTTT. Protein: CASSIAVAGADQPQHF.

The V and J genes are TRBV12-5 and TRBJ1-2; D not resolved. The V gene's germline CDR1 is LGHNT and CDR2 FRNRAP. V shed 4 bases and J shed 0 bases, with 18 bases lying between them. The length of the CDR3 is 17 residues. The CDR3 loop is CASGSALLGRANYGYTF. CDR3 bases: TGTGCTAGTGGTTCCGCCCTCCTCGGGAGGGCTAACTATGGCTACACCTTC.

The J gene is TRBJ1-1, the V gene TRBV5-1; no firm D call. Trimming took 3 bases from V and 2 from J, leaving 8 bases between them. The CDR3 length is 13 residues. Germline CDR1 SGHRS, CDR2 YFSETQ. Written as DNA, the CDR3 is TGCGCCAGCAGCTCGCAGGCCAACACTGAAGCTTTCTTT. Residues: CASSSQANTEAFF. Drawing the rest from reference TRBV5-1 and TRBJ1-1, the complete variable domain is KAGVTQTPRYLIKTRGQQVTLSCSPISGHRSVSWYQQTPGQGLQFLFEYFSETQRNKGNFPGRFSGRQFSNSRSEMNVSTLELGDSALYLCASSSQANTEAFFGQGTRLTVV.

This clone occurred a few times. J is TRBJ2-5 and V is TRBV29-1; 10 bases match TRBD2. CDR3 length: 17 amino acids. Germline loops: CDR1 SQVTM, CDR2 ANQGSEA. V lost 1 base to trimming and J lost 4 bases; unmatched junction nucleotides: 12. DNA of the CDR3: TGCAGCGTTGAAGGCCTAGCGGGAGCAAGTGGCGCAGAGACCCAGTACTTC. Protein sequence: CSVEGLAGASGAETQYF.

The CDR3 bases are TGTGCCAGCAGCAGGGGACTAGCTCGAGGGGAGTACTTC. Encoded protein: CASSRGLARGEYF. The rearrangement joins TRBV5-6 to TRBJ2-7, with 9 bases identical to TRBD2. Trimming removed 4 bases from V and 11 bases from J; junction bases left unmatched: 10. CDR1 is SGHDT and CDR2 is YYEEEE in the germline V gene. CDR3 length equals 13 residues.

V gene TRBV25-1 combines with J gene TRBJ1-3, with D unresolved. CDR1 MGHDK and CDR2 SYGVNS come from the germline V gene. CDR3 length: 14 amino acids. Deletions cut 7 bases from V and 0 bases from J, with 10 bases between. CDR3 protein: CASMGGISGNTIYF. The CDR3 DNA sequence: TGTGCCAGCATGGGCGGGATCTCTGGAAACACCATATATTTT.

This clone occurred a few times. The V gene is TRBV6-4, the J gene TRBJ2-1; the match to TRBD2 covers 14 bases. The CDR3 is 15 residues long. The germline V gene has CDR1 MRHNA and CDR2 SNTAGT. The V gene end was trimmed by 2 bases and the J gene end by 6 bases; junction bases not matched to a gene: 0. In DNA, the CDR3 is TGTGCCAGCAGTGACGGACTAGCGGGAGGCAATGAGCAGTTCTTC. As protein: CASSDGLAGGNEQFF.

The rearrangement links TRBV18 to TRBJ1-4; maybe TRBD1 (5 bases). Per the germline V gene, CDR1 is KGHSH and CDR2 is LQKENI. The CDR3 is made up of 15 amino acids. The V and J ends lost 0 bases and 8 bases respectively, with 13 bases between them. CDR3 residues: CASSPPSDSGEKLFF. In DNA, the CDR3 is TGTGCCAGCTCACCACCGTCAGACAGTGGAGAAAAACTGTTTTTT.

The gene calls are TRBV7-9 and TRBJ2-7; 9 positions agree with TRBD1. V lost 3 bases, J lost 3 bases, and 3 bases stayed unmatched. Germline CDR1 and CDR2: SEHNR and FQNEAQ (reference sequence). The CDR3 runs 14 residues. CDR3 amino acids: CASSFGTGYYEQYF. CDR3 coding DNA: TGTGCCAGCAGCTTCGGGACAGGGTACTACGAGCAGTACTTC.